This T cell receptor (beta chain) was sequenced for a study of blood T cell repertoires in COVID-19. Study at large: The samples span acute and convalescent COVID-19 from the United States, Italy and Spain. The analysed material was cDNA or gDNA that came from T cells, B-cell-depleted T cells, or PBMCs.

Germline-derived CDR1 and CDR2 are SGHRS and YFSETQ. Trimming pared 3 bases from V and 7 bases from J, leaving 16 bases between. The CDR3 consists of 14 residues. Under the authors' procedure: Scientists estimated how many nucleated cells there were by amplifying reference gene primers. Profiling relied on immunoSEQ multiplex PCR, and the TCRdb table lists in-frame clones only, not all of them. Clonal size and the V and J genes are those of that table, whereas D and trimming came from the DNA. The top ten hold about 4.8% of the sample, which has 200,000 to 300,000 clones, 82% seen once. This clonotype was sampled from a woman aged 70 to 79 with acute or convalescent COVID-19. The V gene is TRBV5-1, the J gene TRBJ1-2; perhaps TRBD1 as D (5 bases). Sequenced sample: peripheral blood. The CDR3 coding sequence is TGCGCCAGCAGCTCGGGGGATGACATAGGTGGCTACACCTTC. This gives the protein CASSSGDDIGGYTF.